This TCR beta chain came from a study of blood T cell repertoires in COVID-19. TCRdb keeps only in-frame clones here, not all; method: immunoSEQ multiplex PCR. The repertoire holds 250,000 or so clones, with 80% to 90% as singletons. The sample holds one count of this clone. The CDR3 runs to 15 residues. V lost 3 bases and J lost 8; bases outside the gene matches: 9. Germline lookup yields CDR1 SGHNT and CDR2 YENEEA. The sample taken for sequencing was PBMCs or T cells enriched from blood (not recorded which). The TCR comes from a woman aged 35 to 49 who had been exposed to COVID-19. This sequence joins TRBV11-3 and TRBJ2-1, with TRBD2 matching 8 bases. Written as DNA, the CDR3 is TGTGCCAGCAGCTTGGCCGGGGGGGGCGCATATGAGCAGTTCTTC. This gives the protein CASSLAGGGAYEQFF.